Below, 26 T cell receptor beta chains from the same sample are listed, as sequenced in a study of blood T cell repertoires in COVID-19. Produced via immunoSEQ multiplex PCR; TCRdb's table is partial and in-frame only. The data hold approximately 160,000 clones, with around four fifths observed a single time. The sequencing sample was made of peripheral blood. The receptors derive from a human donor in a cohort sampled during active COVID-19.

This clone was seen once. This chain uses TRBV24-1 with TRBJ2-3, with D hard to call. Germline CDR1 is KGHDR and CDR2 is SFDVKD. V was pared by 4 bases and J by 4 bases, with 8 bases between. CDR3 length: 13 amino acids. CDR3 in amino acids: CATSEQTADTQYF. The CDR3 nucleotides are TGTGCCACCAGTGAACAGACGGCAGATACGCAGTATTTT.

This clone was detected only once. The chain has TRBV6-2 or TRBV6-3 and TRBJ1-6, with 7 bases that match TRBD1. Germline values: CDR1 MNHEY, CDR2 SVGEGT. The trim removed 2 bases at V and 6 bases at J, leaving 4 bases unmatched. This CDR3 contains 15 residues. The CDR3 DNA is TGTGCCAGCAGTTACCGGACAGGTCCTAATTCACCCCTCCACTTT. Protein sequence: CASSYRTGPNSPLHF.

The rearrangement links TRBV19 to TRBJ1-5; 8 bases fit TRBD1. Losses at the gene ends were 9 bases for V and 1 base for J; bases not matched to a gene: 11. There are 16 residues in the CDR3. Per the germline V gene, CDR1 is LNHDA and CDR2 is SQIVND (reference sequence). The CDR3 DNA reads TGTGCCAGCCTCCCCCGGGCAGGGGGCAGCAATCAGCCCCAGCATTTT. It codes for CASLPRAGGSNQPQHF. Full variable domain (remainder filled in from reference TRBV19 and TRBJ1-5): DGGITQSPKYLFRKEGQNVTLSCEQNLNHDAMYWYRQDPGQGLRLIYYSQIVNDFQKGDIAEGYSVSREKKESFPLTVTSAQKNPTAFYLCASLPRAGGSNQPQHFGDGTRLSIL.

The chain combines TRBV9 with TRBJ1-6; D is unclear. Trimming left V 0 bases short and J 6 bases short, with 10 bases between. Germline values: CDR1 SGDLS, CDR2 YYNGEE. This CDR3 has 15 residues. The DNA for the CDR3 is TGTGCCAGCAGCGTAGGTCGGGCGGGTAATTCACCCCTCCACTTT. Translated, it gives CASSVGRAGNSPLHF.

The chain links TRBV18 to TRBJ2-3; 9 bases agree with TRBD1. Germline assignment: CDR1 KGHSH and CDR2 LQKENI. The CDR3 contains 13 residues. The V and J ends lost 4 bases and 4 bases, in that order; junction bases with no gene match: 0. CDR3: CASSRTGADTQYF. The CDR3 DNA reads TGTGCCAGCTCACGGACAGGGGCAGATACGCAGTATTTT.

The V gene is TRBV15, the J gene TRBJ2-7; tentatively, D is TRBD1 (6 bases). Trimming removed 6 bases at V and 0 bases at J, with 12 bases between. Germline-derived CDR1 and CDR2 are LNHNV and YYDKDF (reference sequence). CDR3 size: 14 residues. The CDR3 loop reads CATRPTGSSYEQYF. CDR3 in DNA: TGTGCCACCAGACCTACAGGGAGCTCCTACGAGCAGTACTTC.

The rearrangement links TRBV3-1 (or the pseudogene TRBV3-2) to TRBJ1-2; no firm D call. CDR3 length: 16 residues. Trimming took off 3 bases at V and 1 base at J, with 15 bases between the two ends. Per the germline V gene, CDR1 is LGHDT and CDR2 is YNNKEL (reference sequence). The CDR3 here is CASSHGTGVGNYGYTF. CDR3 sequence (DNA): TGTGCCAGCAGCCATGGTACGGGAGTTGGTAACTATGGCTACACCTTC.

The chain has TRBV29-1 and TRBJ2-2; 7 bases are a match to TRBD1. The V gene's germline CDR1 is SQVTM and CDR2 ANQGSEA. The length of the CDR3 is 16 residues. The CDR3 DNA reads TGCAGTGCGCAAGAGGGGGCAGGTGGGAACACCGGGGAGCTGTTTTTT. It is translated as CSAQEGAGGNTGELFF.

The chain joins TRBV7-2 to TRBJ2-7; TRBD1 matches at 9 bases. With 3 bases clipped from V and 1 base from J, the junction kept 7 bases outside the gene matches. CDR1 and CDR2 (germline): SGHTA, FQGNSA. CDR3 length: 16 amino acids. CDR3 sequence reads: CASSFPPGQGSYEQYF. Written as DNA, the CDR3 is TGTGCCAGCAGCTTTCCTCCGGGACAGGGATCCTACGAGCAGTACTTC.

The V and J genes are TRBV12-3 or TRBV12-4 and TRBJ1-3; D unclear. V shed 10 bases and J shed 0 bases, with 10 bases lying between them. The CDR3 is made up of 13 amino acids. This chain's CDR3 is CATTAISGNTIYF. The CDR3 bases are TGTGCCACCACCGCGATCTCTGGAAACACCATATATTTT.

J is TRBJ2-5 and V is TRBV6-6; tentatively, D is TRBD1 (7 bases). V was clipped by 6 bases and J by 5 bases, with 13 bases between them. In germline, CDR1 is MNHNY, CDR2 SVGAGI (reference sequence). This CDR3 comprises 13 residues. The CDR3 region is CASSPQGGETQYF. CDR3 in DNA: TGTGCCAGCAGCCCCCAGGGGGGCGAGACCCAGTACTTC.

This chain joins TRBV29-1 and TRBJ1-2, with 7 nucleotides matching TRBD1. This CDR3 spans 13 amino acids. Germline trimming cut 3 bases from V and 4 bases from J; bases unmatched to any gene: 5. Germline CDR1 is SQVTM and CDR2 is ANQGSEA. CDR3 in DNA: TGCAGCGTTGACAGGGGGATAACCTATGGCTACACCTTC. This translates into CSVDRGITYGYTF.

The chain uses TRBV11-2 and TRBJ2-7; TRBD1 matches 11 bases. CDR3 length equals 15 residues. Germline-derived CDR1 and CDR2 are SGHAT and FQNNGV. After removal of 2 bases from V and 2 bases from J, the junction contained 2 bases not matched to a gene. CDR3 region: CASSLWGQGAYEQYF. In DNA form, the CDR3 reads TGTGCCAGCAGCTTATGGGGACAGGGGGCCTACGAGCAGTACTTC.

The chain links TRBV2 to TRBJ2-1, with D perhaps matching TRBD2 (6 bases). The length of the CDR3 is 16 residues. Germline V lookup: CDR1 SNHLY, CDR2 FYNNEI. The V gene lost 6 bases and the J gene lost 2 bases, with 17 bases spanning the gap. As DNA, the CDR3 is TGTGCCAGCAGGGCTATCGGGACTCCCACCTACAATGAGCAGTTCTTC. This encodes CASRAIGTPTYNEQFF.

This chain uses TRBV7-2 with TRBJ2-7; TRBD2 agrees at 9 bases. In germline, CDR1 is SGHTA, CDR2 FQGNSA. V trimming: 3 bases; J trimming: 4 bases; junction bases outside the gene matches: 4. The CDR3 extends over 14 amino acids. CDR3 region: CASSFSGSRYEQYF. As DNA, the CDR3 is TGTGCCAGCAGCTTTAGCGGGAGTAGGTACGAGCAGTACTTC.

The chain carries TRBV5-1 and TRBJ2-5; D might be TRBD2 (5 bases). CDR3 size: 15 residues. Germline V lookup: CDR1 SGHRS, CDR2 YFSETQ. With 4 bases removed from V and 2 bases from J, the gap between germline ends came to 15 bases. CDR3 protein: CASSPARVEQETQYF. CDR3 bases: TGCGCCAGCAGCCCGGCGAGGGTTGAGCAAGAGACCCAGTACTTC.

V gene TRBV5-1 combines with J gene TRBJ2-5; D possibly corresponds to TRBD2 (5 bases). The CDR3 contains 14 residues. Deletions cut 0 bases from V and 1 base from J, with 7 bases between. Germline loops: CDR1 SGHRS, CDR2 YFSETQ. For the CDR3, the DNA is TGCGCCAGCAGCTTGGAGCTAGCCCAAGAGACCCAGTACTTC. It is translated as CASSLELAQETQYF.

The rearrangement uses TRBV29-1 and TRBJ2-1; perhaps TRBD1 as D (5 bases). V was cut by 5 bases and J by 0 bases, with 14 bases left in between. Per the germline V gene, CDR1 is SQVTM and CDR2 is ANQGSEA. The CDR3 has 15 residues. CDR3 bases: TGCAGCGTTCTAGGGGAAAGCTACTCCTACAATGAGCAGTTCTTC. This translates into CSVLGESYSYNEQFF.

The genes are TRBV7-9 and TRBJ1-2, with D maybe TRBD1 (5 bases). The germline gives CDR1 SEHNR, CDR2 FQNEAQ (reference sequence). The CDR3 is 17 residues long. Trimming shortened V by 5 bases and J by 2 bases, and 21 bases separated the two germline ends. DNA for the CDR3: TGTGCCAGCAGCACCCGTGGGGGGGGGAAAGGGAACTATGGCTACACCTTC. Encoded protein: CASSTRGGGKGNYGYTF. The full variable domain, its missing parts supplied by reference TRBV7-9 and TRBJ1-2, is DTGVSQNPRHKITKRGQNVTFRCDPISEHNRLYWYRQTLGQGPEFLTYFQNEAQLEKSRLLSDRFSAERPKGSFSTLEIQRTEQGDSAMYLCASSTRGGGKGNYGYTFGSGTRLTVV.

This chain uses TRBV18 with TRBJ2-3; perhaps TRBD2 as D (6 bases). CDR3 length: 13 amino acids. Germline assignment: CDR1 KGHSH and CDR2 LQKENI. V shed 7 bases and J shed 0 bases, with 8 bases lying between them. As DNA, the CDR3 is TGTGCCAGCTTAGCGGCTAGCACAGATACGCAGTATTTT. It encodes CASLAASTDTQYF.

The chain is built from TRBV6-1 and TRBJ1-4; D is uncertain. The CDR3 runs 17 residues. Trimming took 2 bases from V and 0 from J, leaving 13 bases between them. The germline V gene encodes CDR1 MNHNS and CDR2 SASEGT. The CDR3, as DNA: TGTGCCAGCAGTGAAAGAACCCTAGTTGCAACTAATGAAAAACTGTTTTTT. Translating gives CASSERTLVATNEKLFF.

The chain recombines TRBV7-8 with TRBJ2-7; 8 nucleotides agree with TRBD2. Germline loops: CDR1 SGHVS, CDR2 FQNEAQ. CDR3 size: 15 residues. The V and J ends lost 1 base and 2 bases, in that order; junction bases with no gene match: 4. CDR3 region: CASSLGAAGAYEQYF. In nucleotides, the CDR3 is TGTGCCAGCAGCTTAGGTGCAGCGGGGGCCTACGAGCAGTACTTC.

This chain uses TRBV4-1 with TRBJ1-3; D gene ambiguous. CDR3 length: 15 residues. V was clipped by 7 bases and J by 2 bases, with 15 bases between them. Looked up from germline, CDR1 is MGHRA and CDR2 is YSYEKL. The CDR3 DNA reads TGCGCCAGCAATCCCCTCTCCGGGACTGGAAACACCATATATTTT. It translates to CASNPLSGTGNTIYF.

This clone was observed a single time. The genes are TRBV14 and TRBJ2-7, with 7 bases lining up with TRBD1. The CDR3 runs to 13 residues. J was trimmed by 7 bases and V by 2 bases; bases with no gene match: 5. Germline CDR1 and CDR2: SGHDN and FVKESK. The CDR3 here is CASSQLIRGEQYF. CDR3 sequence (DNA): TGTGCCAGCAGCCAACTCATCAGGGGGGAGCAGTACTTC.

This chain joins TRBV18 and TRBJ1-4; tentatively, D is TRBD1 (5 bases). The germline V gene encodes CDR1 KGHSH and CDR2 LQKENI. The CDR3 consists of 14 residues. Trimming shortened V by 2 bases and J by 5 bases, and 9 bases separated the two germline ends. The CDR3 DNA sequence: TGTGCCAGCTCACCAAGGACACTCAATGAAAAACTGTTTTTT. Translation gives CASSPRTLNEKLFF.

This chain links TRBV19 with TRBJ2-7; 9 bases map to TRBD1. The CDR3 covers 13 residues. Germline CDR1 is LNHDA and CDR2 is SQIVND (reference sequence). After removal of 1 base from V and 6 bases from J, the junction contained 1 base not matched to a gene. The CDR3 reads CASSIGQGVEQYF. The DNA for the CDR3 is TGTGCCAGTAGTATAGGACAGGGGGTCGAGCAGTACTTC.